This T cell receptor beta chain was identified during a study of T cells in Graves' hyperthyroidism and ophthalmopathy. Amplification targeted TCR beta CDR3 regions from RNA transcripts. The HTBI primer set drove a first-round RT-PCR of the TCR CDR3. One entry per CDR3 protein, called by TCRdb with MiXCR from the multiplex PCR reads. The table lists hundreds of thousands of distinct CDR3 sequences, 15% to 20% of them singletons. The sequencing sample was made of blood. This sequence originates from a man aged 35 to 55 with Graves' ophthalmopathy.

CDR3 loop: CASSHSGGAPNYEQYF. The CDR3 DNA reads TGTGCCAGCAGCCATAGCGGGGGGGCCCCAAACTACGAGCAGTACTTC. The chain combines TRBV9 with TRBJ2-7; 11 bases match TRBD2. The V segment lost 4 bases and the J segment 3 bases; nucleotides outside the gene matches: 9. CDR3 length: 16 amino acids. The V gene's germline CDR1 is SGDLS and CDR2 YYNGEE.